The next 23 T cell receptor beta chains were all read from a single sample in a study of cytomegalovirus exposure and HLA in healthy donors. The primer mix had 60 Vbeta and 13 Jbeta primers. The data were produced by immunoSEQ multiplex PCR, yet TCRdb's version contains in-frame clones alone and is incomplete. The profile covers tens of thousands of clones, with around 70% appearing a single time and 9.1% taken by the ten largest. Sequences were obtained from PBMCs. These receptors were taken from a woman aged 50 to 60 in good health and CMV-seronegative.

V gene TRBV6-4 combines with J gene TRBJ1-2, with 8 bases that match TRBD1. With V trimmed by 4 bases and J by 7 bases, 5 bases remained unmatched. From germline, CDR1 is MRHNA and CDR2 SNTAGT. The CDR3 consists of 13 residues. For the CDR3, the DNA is TGTGCCAGCAGTGCCGACAGGGGTCGTGGCTACACCTTC. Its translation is CASSADRGRGYTF.

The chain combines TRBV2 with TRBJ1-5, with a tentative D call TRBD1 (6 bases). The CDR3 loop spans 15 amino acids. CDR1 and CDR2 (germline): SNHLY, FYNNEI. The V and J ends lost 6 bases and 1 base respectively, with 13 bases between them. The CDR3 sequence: CASRTTGMSNQPQHF. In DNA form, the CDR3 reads TGTGCCAGCAGGACTACAGGGATGAGCAATCAGCCCCAGCATTTT.

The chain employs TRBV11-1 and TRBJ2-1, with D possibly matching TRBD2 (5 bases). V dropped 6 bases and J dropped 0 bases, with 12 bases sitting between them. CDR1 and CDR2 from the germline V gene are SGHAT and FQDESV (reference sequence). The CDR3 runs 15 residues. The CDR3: CASRVLEGSYNEQFF. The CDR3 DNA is TGTGCCAGCAGGGTCCTCGAGGGCTCCTACAATGAGCAGTTCTTC.

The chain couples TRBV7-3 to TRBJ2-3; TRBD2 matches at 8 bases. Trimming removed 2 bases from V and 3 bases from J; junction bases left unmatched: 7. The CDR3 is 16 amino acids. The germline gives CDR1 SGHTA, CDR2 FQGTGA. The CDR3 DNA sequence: TGTGCCAGCAGCTTAGGGGGAGCGGGGGTTACAGATACGCAGTATTTT. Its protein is CASSLGGAGVTDTQYF.

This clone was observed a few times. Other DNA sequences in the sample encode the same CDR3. As DNA, the CDR3 is TGCGCCAGCAGCCAGGGGACAGGGGACGAAAAACTGTTTTTT. Translation: CASSQGTGDEKLFF. The chain is built from TRBV4-1 and TRBJ1-4; 10 nucleotides match TRBD1. Germline lookup yields CDR1 MGHRA and CDR2 YSYEKL. This CDR3 region has 14 residues. After removal of 3 bases from V and 8 bases from J, the junction contained 3 bases not matched to a gene.

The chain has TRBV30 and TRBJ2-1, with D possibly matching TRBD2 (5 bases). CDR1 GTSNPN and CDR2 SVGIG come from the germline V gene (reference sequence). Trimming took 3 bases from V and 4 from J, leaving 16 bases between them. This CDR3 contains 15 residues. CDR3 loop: CAWRRVDRPYNEQFF. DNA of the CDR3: TGTGCCTGGAGGAGGGTAGATAGACCTTACAATGAGCAGTTCTTC.

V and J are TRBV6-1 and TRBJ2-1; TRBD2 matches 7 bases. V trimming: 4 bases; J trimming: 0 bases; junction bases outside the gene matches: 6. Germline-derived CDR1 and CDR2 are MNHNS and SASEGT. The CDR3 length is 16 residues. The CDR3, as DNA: TGTGCCAGCAGTGCCCTGAGCGGGACCTCCTACAATGAGCAGTTCTTC. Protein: CASSALSGTSYNEQFF.

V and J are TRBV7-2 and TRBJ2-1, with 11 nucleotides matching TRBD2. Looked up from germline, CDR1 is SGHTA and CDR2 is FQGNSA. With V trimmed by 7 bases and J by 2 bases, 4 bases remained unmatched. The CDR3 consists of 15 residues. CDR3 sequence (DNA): TGTGCCAGCAAAGGGACTAGCGGACCCTACAATGAGCAGTTCTTC. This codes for CASKGTSGPYNEQFF.

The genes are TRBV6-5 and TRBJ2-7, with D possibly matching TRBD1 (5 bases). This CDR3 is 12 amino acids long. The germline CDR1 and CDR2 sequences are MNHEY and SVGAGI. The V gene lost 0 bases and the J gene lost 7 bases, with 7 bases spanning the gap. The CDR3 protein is CASSYSGREQYF. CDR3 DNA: TGTGCCAGCAGTTACTCGGGGCGAGAGCAGTACTTC.

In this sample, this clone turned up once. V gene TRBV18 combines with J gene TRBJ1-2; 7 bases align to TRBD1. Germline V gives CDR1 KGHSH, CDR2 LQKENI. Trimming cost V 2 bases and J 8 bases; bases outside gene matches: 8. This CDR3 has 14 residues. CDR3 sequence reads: CASSPMAGGEGYTF. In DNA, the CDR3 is TGTGCCAGCTCACCAATGGCAGGGGGAGAAGGCTACACCTTC.

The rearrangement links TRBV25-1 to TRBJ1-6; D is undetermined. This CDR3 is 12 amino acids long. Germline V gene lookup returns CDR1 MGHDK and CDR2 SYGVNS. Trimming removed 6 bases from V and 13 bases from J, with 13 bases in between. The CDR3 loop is CASRGREPPLHF. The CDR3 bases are TGTGCCAGCAGGGGCCGAGAGCCGCCCCTCCACTTT.

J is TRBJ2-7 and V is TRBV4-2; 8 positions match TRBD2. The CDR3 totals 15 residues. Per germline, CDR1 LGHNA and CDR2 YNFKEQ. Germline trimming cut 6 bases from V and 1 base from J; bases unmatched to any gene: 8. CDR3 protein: CASSRRREVSYEQYF. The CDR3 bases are TGTGCCAGCAGTCGACGGCGGGAGGTATCCTACGAGCAGTACTTC.

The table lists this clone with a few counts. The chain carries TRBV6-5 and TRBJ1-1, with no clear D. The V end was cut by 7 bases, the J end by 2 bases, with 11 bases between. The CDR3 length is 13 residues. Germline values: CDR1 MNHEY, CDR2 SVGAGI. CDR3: CASMSYSNTEAFF. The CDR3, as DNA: TGTGCCAGCATGTCTTATAGCAACACTGAAGCTTTCTTT.

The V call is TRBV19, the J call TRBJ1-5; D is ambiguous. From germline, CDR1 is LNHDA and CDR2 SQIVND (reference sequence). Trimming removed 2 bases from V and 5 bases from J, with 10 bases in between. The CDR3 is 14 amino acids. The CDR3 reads CASSINGEDQPQHF. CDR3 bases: TGTGCCAGTAGTATAAACGGGGAAGATCAGCCCCAGCATTTT.

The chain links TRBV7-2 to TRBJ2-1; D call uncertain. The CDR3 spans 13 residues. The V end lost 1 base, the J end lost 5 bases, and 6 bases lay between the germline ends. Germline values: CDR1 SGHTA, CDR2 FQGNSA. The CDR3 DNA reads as TGTGCCAGCAGCTTAGGAAACAACAATGAGCAGTTCTTC. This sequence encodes CASSLGNNNEQFF.

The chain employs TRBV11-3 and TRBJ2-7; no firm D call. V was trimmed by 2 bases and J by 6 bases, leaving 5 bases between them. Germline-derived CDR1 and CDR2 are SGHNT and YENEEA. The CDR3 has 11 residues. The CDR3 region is CASSLLPEQYF. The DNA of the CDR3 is TGTGCCAGCAGCTTACTACCCGAGCAGTACTTC.

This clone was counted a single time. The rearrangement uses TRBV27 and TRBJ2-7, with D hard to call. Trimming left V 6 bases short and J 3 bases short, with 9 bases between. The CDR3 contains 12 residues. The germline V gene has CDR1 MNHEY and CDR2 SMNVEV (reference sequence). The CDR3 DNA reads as TGTGCCAGCAGGAGCCGATTCTACGAGCAGTACTTC. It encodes CASRSRFYEQYF.

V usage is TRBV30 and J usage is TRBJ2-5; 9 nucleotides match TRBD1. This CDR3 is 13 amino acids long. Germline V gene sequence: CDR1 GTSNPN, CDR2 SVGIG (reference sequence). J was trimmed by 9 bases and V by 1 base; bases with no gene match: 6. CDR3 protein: CAWSETGGWAQYF. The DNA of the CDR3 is TGTGCCTGGAGTGAGACAGGGGGTTGGGCCCAGTACTTC.

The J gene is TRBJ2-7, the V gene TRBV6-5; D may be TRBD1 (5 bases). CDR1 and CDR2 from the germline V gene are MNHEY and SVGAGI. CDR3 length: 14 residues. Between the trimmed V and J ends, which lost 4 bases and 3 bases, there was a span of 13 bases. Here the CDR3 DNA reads TGTGCCAGCAGTTCCCAGGTCAGGGACTACGAGCAGTACTTC. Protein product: CASSSQVRDYEQYF.

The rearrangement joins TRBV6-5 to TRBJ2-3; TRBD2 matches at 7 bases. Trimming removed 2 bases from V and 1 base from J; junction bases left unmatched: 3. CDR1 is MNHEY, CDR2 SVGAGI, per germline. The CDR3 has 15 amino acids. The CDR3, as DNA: TGTGCCAGCAGTTACGGTGGGGGGGGCACAGATACGCAGTATTTT. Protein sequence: CASSYGGGGTDTQYF.

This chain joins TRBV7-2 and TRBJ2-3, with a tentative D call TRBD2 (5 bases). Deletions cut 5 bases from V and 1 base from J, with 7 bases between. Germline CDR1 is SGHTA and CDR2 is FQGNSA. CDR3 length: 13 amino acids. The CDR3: CASSAGGTDTQYF. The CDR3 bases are TGTGCCAGCAGCGCCGGGGGCACAGATACGCAGTATTTT.

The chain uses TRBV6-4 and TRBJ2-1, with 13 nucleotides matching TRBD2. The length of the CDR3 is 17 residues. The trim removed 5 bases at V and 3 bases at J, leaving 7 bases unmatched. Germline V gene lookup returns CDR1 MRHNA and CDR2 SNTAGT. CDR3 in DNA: TGTGCCAGCAGTCCCACTAGCGGGGGGGCTCTCTACAATGAGCAGTTCTTC. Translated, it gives CASSPTSGGALYNEQFF.

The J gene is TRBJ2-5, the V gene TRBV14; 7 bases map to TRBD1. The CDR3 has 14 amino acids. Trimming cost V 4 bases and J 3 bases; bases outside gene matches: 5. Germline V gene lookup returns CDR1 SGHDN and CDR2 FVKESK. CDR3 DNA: TGTGCCAGCAGCCCCCGGACAGGCAAAGAGACCCAGTACTTC. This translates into CASSPRTGKETQYF.